The next 13 T cell receptor beta chains were all read from a single sample in a study of T cells in Graves' hyperthyroidism and ophthalmopathy. The investigators amplified TCR beta CDR3 regions from RNA transcripts. The HTBI primer set drove a first-round RT-PCR of the TCR CDR3. TCRdb used MiXCR to reprocess the multiplex PCR reads, holding one entry per CDR3 protein. The sample lists 600,000 to 700,000 distinct CDR3 sequences, just under 45% occurring once. The sample comprised peripheral blood or thyroid tissue (not recorded which). These receptors all come from an adult man with Graves' disease, either hyperthyroidism or ophthalmopathy (not recorded which).

V usage is TRBV20-1 and J usage is TRBJ2-6, with D perhaps TRBD1 or TRBD2 (5 bases each). Per germline, CDR1 DFQATT and CDR2 SNEGSKA (reference sequence). The CDR3 loop spans 15 amino acids. Trimming took off 3 bases at V and 0 bases at J, with 9 bases between the two ends. The CDR3 sequence: CSASLGTSGANVLTF. The CDR3 bases are TGCAGTGCTAGTCTCGGGACCTCTGGGGCCAACGTCCTGACTTTC.

Concerning this clonotype itself: Possible read error: a much larger clone is one base away. V usage is TRBV7-9 and J usage is TRBJ2-7, with D unclear. From germline, CDR1 is SEHNR and CDR2 FQNEAQ (reference sequence). The CDR3 sequence is 13 residues long. The CDR3 loop is CANSLDLAREQYF. CDR3 sequence (DNA): TGTGCCAACAGCTTAGATTTGGCTCGGGAGCAGTACTTC.

This clonotype was counted many times. V gene TRBV20-1 combines with J gene TRBJ1-1; D remains unclear. The length of the CDR3 is 12 residues. The V end lost 2 bases, the J end lost 1 base, and 5 bases lay between the germline ends. Germline CDR1 reads DFQATT; CDR2 reads SNEGSKA (reference sequence). The CDR3 here is CSARPPNTEAFF. In DNA form, the CDR3 reads TGCAGTGCTAGACCACCGAACACTGAAGCTTTCTTT.

The genes are TRBV2 and TRBJ1-4, with 7 bases matching TRBD1. This CDR3 is built from 14 residues. CDR1 is SNHLY, CDR2 FYNNEI, per germline. With 5 bases clipped from V and 6 bases from J, the junction kept 6 bases outside the gene matches. Here the CDR3 DNA reads TGTGCCAGCAGTTTCTATCAGGGGGATGAAAAACTGTTTTTT. Protein sequence: CASSFYQGDEKLFF.

Points on this clonotype: A junction boundary mismatches the germline segment, possibly from a read error. This sequence joins TRBV5-1 and TRBJ1-2; TRBD1 might be the D (6 bases). CDR1 SGHRS and CDR2 YFSETQ come from the germline V gene. The length of the CDR3 is 13 residues. DNA of the CDR3: TGCCCCAGCAGCCTCCGGGGGGGGCAGGGCTACACCTTC. Its translation is CPSSLRGGQGYTF.

The J gene is TRBJ1-5, the V gene TRBV19, with 8 bases fitting TRBD1. V was clipped by 5 bases and J by 2 bases; unmatched bases: 5. The V gene's germline CDR1 is LNHDA and CDR2 SQIVND (reference sequence). The CDR3 runs 15 residues. Here the CDR3 reads CASSPPGQGNQPQHF. In DNA, the CDR3 is TGTGCCAGTAGTCCCCCGGGACAGGGCAATCAGCCCCAGCATTTT. Complete variable domain (other parts from reference TRBV19 and TRBJ1-5): DGGITQSPKYLFRKEGQNVTLSCEQNLNHDAMYWYRQDPGQGLRLIYYSQIVNDFQKGDIAEGYSVSREKKESFPLTVTSAQKNPTAFYLCASSPPGQGNQPQHFGDGTRLSIL.

The V and J genes are TRBV2 and TRBJ2-7; no definite D call. The germline gives CDR1 SNHLY, CDR2 FYNNEI. V shed 6 bases and J shed 1 base, with 10 bases lying between them. The CDR3 consists of 13 residues. CDR3 region: CASRGPKSYEQYF. CDR3 nucleotide sequence: TGTGCCAGCAGAGGACCGAAATCCTACGAGCAGTACTTC.

In this sample, this clonotype turned up a few times. CDR3 sequence reads: CASSPSGQGPYYGYTF. The CDR3 DNA follows: TGTGCCAGCAGCCCGTCAGGACAGGGGCCTTACTATGGCTACACCTTC. This chain joins TRBV7-2 and TRBJ1-2, with 9 bases matching TRBD1. The CDR3 covers 16 residues. V was pared by 5 bases and J by 3 bases, with 10 bases of the junction left unmatched. Germline V lookup: CDR1 SGHTA, CDR2 FQGNSA.

The chain recombines TRBV20-1 with TRBJ2-3; 15 bases fit TRBD2. CDR3 size: 17 residues. V lost 6 bases and J lost 0; bases outside the gene matches: 7. Looked up from germline, CDR1 is DFQATT and CDR2 is SNEGSKA (reference sequence). The CDR3 region is CSATPGLAGGSTDTQYF. CDR3 DNA: TGCAGTGCGACACCGGGACTAGCGGGAGGAAGCACAGATACGCAGTATTTT.

At least ten counts were recorded for this clonotype. The junction differs from germline at one of its ends, possibly a read error. The chain uses TRBV12-3 or TRBV12-4 and TRBJ2-7; D remains ambiguous. CDR3 size: 11 residues. The CDR3 reads CASSFGSPAVF. Written as DNA, the CDR3 is TGTGCCAGCAGTTTTGGATCGCCGGCAGTTTTC.

This clonotype was seen ten or more times. This chain joins TRBV10-3 and TRBJ1-2, with 7 bases lining up with TRBD1. Germline CDR1 is ENHRY and CDR2 is SYGVKD. This CDR3 comprises 15 residues. Trimming took 2 bases from V and 7 from J; bases not matched to a gene: 10. CDR3 nucleotide sequence: TGTGCCATCAGTGAGGATAGGGGGCGAAGGGGTGGCTACACCTTC. As protein: CAISEDRGRRGGYTF.

CDR3 amino acids: CATSDGTGGRETQYF. CDR3 DNA: TGTGCCACCAGTGATGGGACAGGGGGAAGAGAGACCCAGTACTTC. The genes are TRBV24-1 and TRBJ2-5, with 11 positions matching TRBD1. Germline assignment: CDR1 KGHDR and CDR2 SFDVKD. The CDR3 contains 15 residues. Germline trimming cut 3 bases from V and 4 bases from J; bases unmatched to any gene: 3.

The chain uses TRBV2 and TRBJ1-5; D is possibly TRBD1 (5 bases). The CDR3 totals 13 residues. Looked up from germline, CDR1 is SNHLY and CDR2 is FYNNEI. Trimming left V 5 bases short and J 7 bases short, with 12 bases between. CDR3 sequence (DNA): TGTGCCAGCAGTAACAGGCAGGAACAGCCCCAGCATTTT. Amino acids: CASSNRQEQPQHF.